These T cell receptor beta chains were read from a single sample in a study of post-analysis software for immune sequencing data. TCRdb re-called the PCR reads with MiXCR, one entry per CDR3 protein. The repertoire holds more than 500,000 distinct CDR3 sequences, with less than 40% as singletons. The sequencing input was blood. These receptors were obtained from a girl under 18 with multiple sclerosis. CDR3s leave out the opening cysteine and the closing phenylalanine or tryptophan. The D gene is left open where the match is weak. Size values are once, few and many counts, or a class for expanded clones, and some rows have none.

TRBJ2-5 | . | . | TRBV5-1 | ASLGQSIETQY
TRBJ2-2 | few | . | TRBV4-1 | ASSPFGGLNTGELF
TRBJ1-2 | few | . | TRBV7-9 | ASSLATDSLAGCT
TRBJ2-1 | . | . | TRBV20-1 | SATQGSYNEQF
TRBJ2-7 | . | . | TRBV28 | ASSLSLTGSYEQY
TRBJ2-2 | . | TRBD2 | TRBV13 | ASSLTGGAVGELF
TRBJ2-2 | . | . | TRBV21-1 | ASIGGQGVNTGELF
TRBJ1-2 | many | . | TRBV3-1 | ASSQAGNYGYT
TRBJ2-3 | . | . | TRBV20-1 | SARRGGRSLVADTQY
TRBJ2-7 | . | TRBD1 | TRBV7-3 | ASSPTGTGDYEQY
TRBJ1-2 | . | . | TRBV6-6 | AAGGGGYGYT